This T cell receptor beta chain derives from a study of technical replicates of blood from a few donors (dated by TCRdb to 2015 to 2018). As regards this clone: There is no known antigen for this receptor. It has no much larger one-base neighbor in the sample; base qualities were not kept.

The CDR3 contains 13 residues, cysteine and phenylalanine counted. Only the CDR3 DNA stays, 39 bases, in frame from base 1. The germline V end is reduced by 6 bases and the J end by 1 base; junction bases left unmatched: 2. The germline V gene supplies CDR1 MNHNS and CDR2 SASEGT. Libraries were prepared through the immunoSEQ multiplex PCR assay. TCRdb provides this immuneACCESS table in a form limited to in-frame rearrangements. Some clones are lacking; in checked studies, under half of them reflect an unresolved V gene, and why the rest are absent is not known. Here the sample has about 89,000 clones; 94% occur a single time. The ten most abundant clones make up about 0.22% of the sample.

The sequence links TRBV6-1 to TRBJ1-2; 7 central nucleotides agree with TRBD1. The sequenced sample was T cells isolated from PBMCs. This TCR came from a human donor in good health. The CDR3 region reads CASRTGLNYGYTF. The DNA sequence is given as TGTGCCAGCAGGACAGGGCTTAACTATGGCTACACCTTC.